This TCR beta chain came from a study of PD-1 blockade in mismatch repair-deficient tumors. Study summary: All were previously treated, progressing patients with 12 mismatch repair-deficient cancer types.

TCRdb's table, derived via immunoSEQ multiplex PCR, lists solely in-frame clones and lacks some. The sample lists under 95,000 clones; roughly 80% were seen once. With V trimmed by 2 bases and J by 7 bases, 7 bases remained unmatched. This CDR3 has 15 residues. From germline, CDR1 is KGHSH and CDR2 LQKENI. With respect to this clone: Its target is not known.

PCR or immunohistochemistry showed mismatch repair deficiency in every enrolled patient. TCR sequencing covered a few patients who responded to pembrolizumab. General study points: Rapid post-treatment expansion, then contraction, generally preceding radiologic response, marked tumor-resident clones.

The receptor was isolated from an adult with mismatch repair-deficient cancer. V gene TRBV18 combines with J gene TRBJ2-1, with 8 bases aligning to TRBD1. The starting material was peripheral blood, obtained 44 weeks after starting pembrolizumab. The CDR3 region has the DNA TGTGCCAGCTCACCAAGTCAGGGGGCGGGAAATGAGCAGTTCTTC. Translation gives CASSPSQGAGNEQFF.